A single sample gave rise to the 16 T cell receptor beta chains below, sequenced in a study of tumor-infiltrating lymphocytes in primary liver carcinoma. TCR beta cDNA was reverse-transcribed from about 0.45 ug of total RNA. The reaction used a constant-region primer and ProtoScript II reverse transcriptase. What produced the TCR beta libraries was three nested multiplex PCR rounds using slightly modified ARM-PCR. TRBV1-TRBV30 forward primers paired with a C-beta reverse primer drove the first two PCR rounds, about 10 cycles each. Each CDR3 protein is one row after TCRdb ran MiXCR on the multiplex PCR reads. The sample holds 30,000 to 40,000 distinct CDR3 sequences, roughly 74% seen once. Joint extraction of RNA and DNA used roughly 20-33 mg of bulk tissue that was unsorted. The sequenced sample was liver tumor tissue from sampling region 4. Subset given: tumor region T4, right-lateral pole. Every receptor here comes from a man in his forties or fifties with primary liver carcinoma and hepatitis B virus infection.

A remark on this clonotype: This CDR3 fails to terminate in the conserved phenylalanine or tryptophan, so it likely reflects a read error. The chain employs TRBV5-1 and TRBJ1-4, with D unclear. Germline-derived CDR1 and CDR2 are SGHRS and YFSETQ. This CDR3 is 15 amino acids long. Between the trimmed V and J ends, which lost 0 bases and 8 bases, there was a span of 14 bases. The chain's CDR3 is CASSLDGRPNEKLFI. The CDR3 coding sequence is TGCGCCAGCAGCTTGGATGGCCGACCGAACGAAAAACTGTTTATT.

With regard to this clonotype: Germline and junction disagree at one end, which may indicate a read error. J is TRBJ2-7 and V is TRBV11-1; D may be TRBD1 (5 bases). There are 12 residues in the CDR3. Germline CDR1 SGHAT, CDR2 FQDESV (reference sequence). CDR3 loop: CTSRPDSYEQYF. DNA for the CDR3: TGTACCAGCAGGCCAGACAGCTACGAGCAATACTTC.

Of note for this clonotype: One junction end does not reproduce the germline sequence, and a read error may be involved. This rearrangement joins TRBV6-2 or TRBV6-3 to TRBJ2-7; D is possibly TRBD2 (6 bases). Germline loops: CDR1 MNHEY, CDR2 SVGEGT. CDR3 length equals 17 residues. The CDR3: CASSYDGRTTGIYEQYF. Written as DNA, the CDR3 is TGTGCCAGTAGTTACGATGGGAGGACTACCGGGATCTACGAGCAATACTTC.

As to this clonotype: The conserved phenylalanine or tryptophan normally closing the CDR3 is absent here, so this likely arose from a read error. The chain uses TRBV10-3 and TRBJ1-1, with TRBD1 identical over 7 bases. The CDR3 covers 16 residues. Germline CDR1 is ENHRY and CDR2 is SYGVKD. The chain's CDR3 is CAIRGRPQGLNTEAFS. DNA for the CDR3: TGTGCCATCAGGGGGAGGCCACAGGGGTTGAACACTGAGGCTTTCTCT.

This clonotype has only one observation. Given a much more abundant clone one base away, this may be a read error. The CDR3 DNA reads as TGTGCCACCAGCAGAGATCAGCGGGAGTACTACAATGAGCAGTTCTTC. Amino acids: CATSRDQREYYNEQFF. This chain connects TRBV15 to TRBJ2-1; 8 bases are a match to TRBD2. Germline lookup yields CDR1 LNHNV and CDR2 YYDKDF (reference sequence). Losses at the gene ends were 0 bases for V and 3 bases for J; bases not matched to a gene: 4. The CDR3 covers 16 residues.

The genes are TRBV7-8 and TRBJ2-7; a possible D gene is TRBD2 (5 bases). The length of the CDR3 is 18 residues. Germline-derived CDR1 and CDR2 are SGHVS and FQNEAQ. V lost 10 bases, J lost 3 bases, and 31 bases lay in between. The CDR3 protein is CANHRTPPGGSRYYEQYF. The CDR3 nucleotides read TGTGCCAACCACCGAACACCACCCGGAGGTAGCCGGTACTACGAGCAGTACTTC.

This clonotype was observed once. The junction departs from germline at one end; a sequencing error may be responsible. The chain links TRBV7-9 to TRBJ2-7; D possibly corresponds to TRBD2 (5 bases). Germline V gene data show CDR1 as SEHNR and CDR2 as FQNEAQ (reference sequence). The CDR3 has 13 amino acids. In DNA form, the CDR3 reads TGTGTCAGCAGCTTAGAGGAGGCCTCCGAGCAGTACTTC. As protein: CVSSLEEASEQYF.

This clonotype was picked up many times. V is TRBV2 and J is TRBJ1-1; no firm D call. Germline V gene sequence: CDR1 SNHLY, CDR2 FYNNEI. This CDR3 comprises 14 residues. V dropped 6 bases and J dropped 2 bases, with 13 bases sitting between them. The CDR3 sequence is CASRILGGNTEAFF. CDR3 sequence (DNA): TGTGCCAGCAGGATACTCGGTGGTAACACTGAAGCTTTCTTT.

For the CDR3, the DNA is TGCGCCAACAGCCACACGGATACGCAGTATTTT. This gives the protein CANSHTDTQYF. The V gene is TRBV10-2, the J gene TRBJ2-3; the D is unclear. Trimming took 10 bases from V and 6 from J, leaving 11 bases between them. The V gene's germline CDR1 is WSHSY and CDR2 SAAADI. The CDR3 is made up of 11 amino acids.

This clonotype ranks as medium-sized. Here the CDR3 reads CASSPRVSDSPLHF. The CDR3 DNA sequence: TGTGCCAGCAGTCCCAGGGTCTCGGATTCACCCCTCCACTTT. The chain carries TRBV12-3 or TRBV12-4 and TRBJ1-6; tentatively, D is TRBD1 (5 bases). With 5 bases removed from V and 8 bases from J, the gap between germline ends came to 13 bases. The CDR3 has 14 amino acids.

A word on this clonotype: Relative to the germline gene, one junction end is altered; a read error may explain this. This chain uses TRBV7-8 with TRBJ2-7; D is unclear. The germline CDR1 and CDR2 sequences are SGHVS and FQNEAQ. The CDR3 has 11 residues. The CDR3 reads CASSLSYEWYF. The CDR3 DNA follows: TGTGCCAGCAGCTTATCCTACGAGTGGTACTTT.

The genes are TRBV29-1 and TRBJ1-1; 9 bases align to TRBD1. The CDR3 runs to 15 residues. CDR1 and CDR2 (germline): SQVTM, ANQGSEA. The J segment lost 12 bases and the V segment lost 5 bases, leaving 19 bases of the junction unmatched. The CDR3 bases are TGCAGCGTTACAGGGGGCTGGGGGATGAACACAGAATCTTTCTTT. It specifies CSVTGGWGMNTESFF.

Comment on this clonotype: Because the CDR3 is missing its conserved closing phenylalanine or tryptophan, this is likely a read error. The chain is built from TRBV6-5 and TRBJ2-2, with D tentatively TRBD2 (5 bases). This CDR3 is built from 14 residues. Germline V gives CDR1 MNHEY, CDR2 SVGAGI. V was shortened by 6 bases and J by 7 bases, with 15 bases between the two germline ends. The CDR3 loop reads CASSPSGGGGELFS. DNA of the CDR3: TGTGCCAGCAGCCCCAGCGGCGGAGGCGGGGAGCTGTTTTCT.

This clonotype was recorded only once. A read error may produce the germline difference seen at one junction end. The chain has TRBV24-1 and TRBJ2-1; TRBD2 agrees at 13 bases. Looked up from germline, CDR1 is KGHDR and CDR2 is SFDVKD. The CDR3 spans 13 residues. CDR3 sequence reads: CATRLAGGDKHFF. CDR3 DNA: TGTGCCACCAGACTAGCGGGAGGGGATAAGCATTTCTTC.

Written as DNA, the CDR3 is TGTGCCAGTACCAGCCCCGGGGGGGGGGAGGCCCAGTACTTC. This encodes CASTSPGGGEAQYF. The rearrangement joins TRBV11-2 to TRBJ2-5, with TRBD2 identical over 8 bases. The V segment lost 9 bases and the J segment 9 bases; nucleotides outside the gene matches: 15. Germline CDR1 is SGHAT and CDR2 is FQNNGV. CDR3 length equals 14 residues.

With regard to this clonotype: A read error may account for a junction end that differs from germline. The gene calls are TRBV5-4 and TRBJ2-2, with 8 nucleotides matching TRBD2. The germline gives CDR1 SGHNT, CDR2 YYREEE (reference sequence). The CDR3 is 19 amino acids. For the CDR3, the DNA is TGTACCAGCAGTGATCCGGGACTAGTGTGTTTCGCGAACACCGGGGAGCTGTTTTTT. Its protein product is CTSSDPGLVCFANTGELFF.